Listed below are T cell receptor beta chains from one sample, sequenced in a study of monozygotic twins with inflammatory bowel disease. TCRdb processed the 5' RACE reads again and assigns one entry to each CDR3 protein, with no DNA. This sample's clone table lists some 450,000 distinct CDR3 sequences. The sample consisted of blood. The receptors originated from a human donor with ulcerative colitis or Crohn's disease, or a healthy co-twin of an affected twin (not recorded which). CDR3s include the opening cysteine and the closing phenylalanine or tryptophan. The order of the fields is J gene, V gene, CDR3 protein.

j_call: TRBJ1-2; v_call: TRBV12-3/TRBV12-4; cdr3_aa: CASSLAHRAGNGYTF
j_call: TRBJ2-7; v_call: TRBV6-1; cdr3_aa: CASSEAGALYEQYF
j_call: TRBJ2-7; v_call: TRBV5-1; cdr3_aa: CASSRQDHPTYEQYF
j_call: TRBJ2-2; v_call: TRBV6-1; cdr3_aa: CASSKGGTNTGELFF
j_call: TRBJ2-6; v_call: TRBV12-5; cdr3_aa: CASGFLGAGANVLTF
j_call: TRBJ1-1; v_call: TRBV12-3/TRBV12-4; cdr3_aa: CASSLGTSNTEAFF
j_call: TRBJ2-4; v_call: TRBV29-1; cdr3_aa: CSARDIKNIQYF
j_call: TRBJ2-5; v_call: TRBV4-1; cdr3_aa: CASSQVDVVSFGTQYF
j_call: TRBJ2-1; v_call: TRBV25-1; cdr3_aa: CASSGANYNEQFF
j_call: TRBJ1-4; v_call: TRBV5-1; cdr3_aa: CASSLQYNEKLFF
j_call: TRBJ1-3; v_call: TRBV9; cdr3_aa: CASSVEVTPSSGNTIYF
j_call: TRBJ1-5; v_call: TRBV3-1; cdr3_aa: CASSYGHTYSNQPQHF
j_call: TRBJ2-1; v_call: TRBV24-1; cdr3_aa: CATSEGGMYNEQFF
j_call: TRBJ2-7; v_call: TRBV20-1; cdr3_aa: CSAEGGQGLNEQYF
j_call: TRBJ2-1; v_call: TRBV20-1; cdr3_aa: CSAPSREKHYNEQFF
j_call: TRBJ1-2; v_call: TRBV7-8; cdr3_aa: CASSPRVGGDYGYTF
j_call: TRBJ2-2; v_call: TRBV7-2; cdr3_aa: CAIMRGPTNTGELFF
j_call: TRBJ1-1; v_call: TRBV29-1; cdr3_aa: CSVNGRANTEAFF
j_call: TRBJ2-1; v_call: TRBV11-2; cdr3_aa: CASSTRQGYSYNEQFF
j_call: TRBJ1-2; v_call: TRBV5-1; cdr3_aa: CASSLYGGFDGYTF
j_call: TRBJ1-1; v_call: TRBV20-1; cdr3_aa: CSPHGDRGTGNTEAFF
j_call: TRBJ1-5; v_call: TRBV7-2; cdr3_aa: CASSPRQGSNQPQHF
j_call: TRBJ1-1; v_call: TRBV7-2; cdr3_aa: CASSYQGARTEAFF
j_call: TRBJ2-1; v_call: TRBV6-5; cdr3_aa: CASSYSVSNEQFF
j_call: TRBJ2-2; v_call: TRBV20-1; cdr3_aa: CSARVGRAGTGELFF
j_call: TRBJ1-1; v_call: TRBV20-1; cdr3_aa: CSARNTGTEAFF
j_call: TRBJ2-1; v_call: TRBV12-3/TRBV12-4; cdr3_aa: CASSPAGGPVNEQFF
j_call: TRBJ1-4; v_call: TRBV7-9; cdr3_aa: CASSFPGSEKLFF
j_call: TRBJ1-2; v_call: TRBV5-1; cdr3_aa: CASRLMEVNYGYTF
j_call: TRBJ1-1; v_call: TRBV7-8; cdr3_aa: CASSWRDDTEAFF
j_call: TRBJ2-7; v_call: TRBV11-2; cdr3_aa: CASSLGFGQAYEQYF
j_call: TRBJ1-1; v_call: TRBV7-9; cdr3_aa: CASSLVEYTEAFF
j_call: TRBJ2-1; v_call: TRBV14; cdr3_aa: CASSQGLAANSYNEQFF
j_call: TRBJ2-3; v_call: TRBV20-1; cdr3_aa: CSARGTGASGSKVDTQYF
j_call: TRBJ2-2; v_call: TRBV20-1; cdr3_aa: CSARTSGRGSGTGELFF
j_call: TRBJ2-7; v_call: TRBV12-3/TRBV12-4; cdr3_aa: CASSLSVVYEQYF
j_call: TRBJ2-7; v_call: TRBV5-1; cdr3_aa: CASSLQGDPYEQYF
j_call: TRBJ2-5; v_call: TRBV14; cdr3_aa: CASSQDKGRGETQYF
j_call: TRBJ2-7; v_call: TRBV5-6; cdr3_aa: CASSRPLQYEQYF
j_call: TRBJ2-1; v_call: TRBV6-5; cdr3_aa: CASSLDGTTSRYNEQFF
j_call: TRBJ1-2; v_call: TRBV20-1; cdr3_aa: CSAQQGMTNYGYTF
j_call: TRBJ2-3; v_call: TRBV24-1; cdr3_aa: CATSDSDHRTDTQYF
j_call: TRBJ2-3; v_call: TRBV7-2; cdr3_aa: CASSFGGRTDTQYF
j_call: TRBJ2-1; v_call: TRBV14; cdr3_aa: CASSQVPETKQFF
j_call: TRBJ1-1; v_call: TRBV5-1; cdr3_aa: CACSLAMANTEAFF
j_call: TRBJ1-6; v_call: TRBV19; cdr3_aa: CASSTTGGQAWGSPLHF
j_call: TRBJ2-7; v_call: TRBV2; cdr3_aa: CASSESDSPSYEQYF
j_call: TRBJ1-2; v_call: TRBV3-1; cdr3_aa: CASTLKGATNYGYTF
j_call: TRBJ2-1; v_call: TRBV7-2; cdr3_aa: CASSPTAGAYNEQFF
j_call: TRBJ1-4; v_call: TRBV2; cdr3_aa: CASSKTGAPEKLFF
j_call: TRBJ2-6; v_call: TRBV3-1; cdr3_aa: CASSQAGVGRDGANVLTF
j_call: TRBJ2-1; v_call: TRBV7-6; cdr3_aa: CASSWAGLRMGDEQFF
j_call: TRBJ2-7; v_call: TRBV5-1; cdr3_aa: CASNRDAYEQYF
j_call: TRBJ2-1; v_call: TRBV3-1; cdr3_aa: CASTPPSGGNEQFF
j_call: TRBJ2-3; v_call: TRBV7-9; cdr3_aa: CASSPEGGGTDTQYF
j_call: TRBJ2-2; v_call: TRBV7-3; cdr3_aa: CASSPWTSGSGELFF
j_call: TRBJ2-5; v_call: TRBV5-5; cdr3_aa: CASSKSGDQETQYF